This record covers a single T cell receptor beta chain. This clonotype was recorded at least ten times. This receptor's antigen is unknown. Base qualities are not at hand, and no much larger clone is one base apart. These data belong to a study of identical twins (dated by TCRdb to between 2015 and 2016). Describing the broader study: To test whether fetal clonotypes persist, the study used deep sequencing on TCR alpha and beta repertoires from monozygotic twins, unrelated adults of various ages, and cord blood. To rule out contamination, the twin experiments were replicated at different times with different library preparation protocols. Broad study findings and their caveats: Because the same donors could not be followed over many years, conclusions were based on cross-sectional statistical analysis. Zero-insertion analyses could be partly confounded by invariant T cells such as MAIT and iNKT, although diverse VJ usage argued against such confounding for most clonotypes. Out-of-frame TCR alpha sequences shared between twins showed an excess of low generation-probability sequences compared with coincidental sharing between unrelated individuals. Excess twin sharing in beta out-of-frame sequences was weaker because fewer shared sequences lowered the signal-to-noise ratio. Abundant cord blood beta clonotypes carried fewer insertions; young adult naive repertoires showed a weaker similar trend, while memory repertoires showed none. Out-of-frame TCR alpha sharing in monozygotic twins was systematically underestimated by recombination models, whereas sharing between unrelated individuals was in agreement with the recombination models.

Measured from the cysteine to the phenylalanine, the CDR3 is 12 residues long. Left in the record is the CDR3 DNA by itself, 36 bases read in frame from the first base. V sheds 3 bases and J sheds 3 bases, leaving 5 bases between their ends. Libraries came from 5' RACE. TCRdb shows the sequencer as Illumina HiSeq 2000. A universal primer binding site was introduced by template switching, and a unique molecular identifier was present in the final cDNA, enabling accurate counting of TCR cDNA molecules. First-strand cDNA for TCR alpha and beta chains was synthesized from specific primers in the conserved constant-segment region. To control for contamination, every cDNA library carried two barcodes: a SMART-Mk sample barcode plus Illumina barcodes. TruSeq adapter sequences and Illumina sample barcodes were added in two successive PCR steps. The Illumina HiSeq platform was used with custom primers to sequence TCR alpha and beta cDNA libraries. The paper's data handling went like this. Unique molecular identifiers were extracted from raw reads with MiGEC, and CDR3 positions were determined with MiXCR. Recombination models were inferred per individual with the repgenHMM and IGoR tools using an EM algorithm. Shared clonotype analysis was performed with the tcR package in R, normalizing sharing by the product of cloneset sizes. To study raw recombination free of thymic and clonal selection effects, out-of-frame nonproductive sequences were analyzed. The raw public reads went through TCRdb reprocessing: fastp at Q25, MiXCR clone calling, in-frame beta chains kept. Duplicate CDR3 protein sequences are folded into a single record with the most common DNA and genes. It is TCRdb's table, rather than the study itself, that gives the V and J calls and clone size. Across this sample there are 450,000 to 650,000 distinct CDR3 sequences, with over 8.5% seen only once. The ten largest clones represent more than 2.5% of the sample.

Only healthy Caucasian donors were included. The twin cohort comprised three pairs of female monozygotic twins, all aged roughly 18 to 30 years. RNA for TCR libraries was isolated from peripheral blood mononuclear cells. This sample was also put to use in a study of yellow fever vaccine responses in identical twins. Reported in the second study: The authors reported that the T cell response to vaccination in identical twins appeared partly convergent and partly personalized. In the study, vaccine-responding T cell clones were precisely tracked in identical twins.

The rearrangement combines TRBV12-3 or TRBV12-4 with TRBJ1-1; no D gene call is confident. The TCR comes from a young woman in good health. The specimen was PBMCs. The nucleotides are TGTGCCAGCAGTTTCCCGGACACTGAAGCTTTCTTT. The resulting protein is CASSFPDTEAFF.